This TCR beta chain is from a study of OX40 agonist ivuxolimab in advanced cancers. As concerns this clone: Its antigen is not known.

TCRdb's table, derived via immunoSEQ multiplex PCR, lists solely in-frame clones and lacks some. Of about 60,000 clones in the sample, about nine tenths were seen once. Notes on the study in general: The study observed clonal expansion of CD4+ and CD8+ blood T cells by week 6 at 0.1 to 3.0 mg/kg.

There are 16 residues in the CDR3. V was clipped by 4 bases and J by 3 bases; unmatched bases: 6. Germline V gene data show CDR1 as MDHEN and CDR2 as SYDVKM. The genes are TRBV28 and TRBJ2-1; 10 bases agree with TRBD2. The clonotype comes from an adult with an advanced solid tumor such as melanoma, head and neck, liver or kidney cancer. The specimen comprised CD4+ or CD8+ T cells sorted from blood, sampled in a trial of the OX40 agonist ivuxolimab. The CDR3 is CASSSPTSGFYNEQFF. The DNA of the CDR3 is TGTGCCAGCAGTTCTCCGACTAGCGGGTTCTACAATGAGCAGTTCTTC.